These 27 T cell receptor beta chains were sequenced from one sample in a study of CD8 T cells in Susac syndrome. RNA in amounts of roughly 0.5 to 1 ug was reverse transcribed with random hexamers. MiXCR, applied by TCRdb to the immunoSEQ multiplex PCR reads, yields one record per CDR3 protein. The table includes more than 85,000 distinct CDR3 sequences, 96% detected once. The sequenced material came from CD4+ T cells from PBMCs. These receptors came from a human donor in good health.

The chain has TRBV30 and TRBJ2-7; D unclear. The V end was cut by 0 bases, the J end by 5 bases, with 11 bases between. The CDR3 length is 13 residues. Germline CDR1 and CDR2: GTSNPN and SVGIG (reference sequence). The DNA for the CDR3 is TGTGCCTGGAGTGTACTTAACAGTAACGAGCAGTACTTC. It specifies CAWSVLNSNEQYF.

V is TRBV12-3 or TRBV12-4 and J is TRBJ2-3, with unresolved D. V was pared by 4 bases and J by 1 base, with 15 bases between. There are 16 residues in the CDR3. Written as DNA, the CDR3 is TGTGCCAGCAGTTCCGGTGACCGGTGGGGCACAGATACGCAGTATTTT. Translation: CASSSGDRWGTDTQYF.

The V gene is TRBV18, the J gene TRBJ2-7; D gene unclear. Germline CDR1 KGHSH, CDR2 LQKENI. V lost 1 base and J lost 0, with 10 bases in between. There are 15 residues in the CDR3. The CDR3 DNA reads TGTGCCAGCTCACCACGCGTAGGTTCCTCCTACGAGCAGTACTTC. This encodes CASSPRVGSSYEQYF.

V and J are TRBV11-2 and TRBJ2-7; D is uncertain. V shed 2 bases and J shed 4 bases, with 12 bases lying between them. The CDR3 is made up of 14 amino acids. Germline CDR1 SGHAT, CDR2 FQNNGV. The CDR3, as DNA: TGTGCCAGCAGCTTATTTCCCAGCCAATACGAGCAGTACTTC. Its protein product is CASSLFPSQYEQYF.

The gene calls are TRBV6-2 or TRBV6-3 and TRBJ1-1; TRBD1 aligns across 9 bases. Trimming cost V 0 bases and J 6 bases; bases outside gene matches: 8. The CDR3 loop spans 16 amino acids. CDR1 and CDR2 (germline): MNHEY, SVGEGT. Written as DNA, the CDR3 is TGTGCCAGCAGTTACTCCTCGGACAGGGGAGGCGCTGAAGCTTTCTTT. This gives the protein CASSYSSDRGGAEAFF.

The rearrangement links TRBV20-1 to TRBJ2-2; TRBD2 matches 7 bases. The CDR3 runs 16 residues. CDR1 and CDR2 (germline): DFQATT, SNEGSKA (reference sequence). V gave up 0 bases and J gave up 1 base; unmatched junction bases: 5. CDR3 protein: CSARDNLAENTGELFF. The CDR3 coding sequence is TGCAGTGCTAGAGATAACCTAGCGGAGAACACCGGGGAGCTGTTTTTT.

CDR3 DNA sequence: TGTGCCACCGGGAGGCCGAACACAGATACGCAGTATTTT. Translated, it gives CATGRPNTDTQYF. The chain combines TRBV15 with TRBJ2-3; possibly TRBD2 for D (6 bases). Trimming stripped 8 bases from V and 2 bases from J, with 11 bases between. The CDR3 extends over 13 amino acids. From germline, CDR1 is LNHNV and CDR2 YYDKDF (reference sequence).

V gene TRBV9 combines with J gene TRBJ2-3, with 10 bases that match TRBD2. Germline CDR1 reads SGDLS; CDR2 reads YYNGEE. The CDR3 totals 15 residues. Losses at the gene ends were 2 bases for V and 6 bases for J; bases not matched to a gene: 6. CDR3 protein: CASSVSGRASDTQYF. Here the CDR3 DNA reads TGTGCCAGCAGCGTGAGCGGGAGGGCCTCTGATACGCAGTATTTT.

The chain links TRBV15 to TRBJ2-3; 10 bases are a match to TRBD2. This CDR3 has 17 amino acids. The V gene end was trimmed by 4 bases and the J gene end by 4 bases; junction bases not matched to a gene: 11. Germline CDR1 reads LNHNV; CDR2 reads YYDKDF (reference sequence). CDR3 sequence (DNA): TGTGCCACCAGCACTCGAGGAGCCGGGACTAGCGCAGATACGCAGTATTTT. Translated: CATSTRGAGTSADTQYF.

The chain has TRBV7-8 and TRBJ1-6; D perhaps matches TRBD1 (6 bases). Germline V gives CDR1 SGHVS, CDR2 FQNEAQ. Trimming left V 6 bases short and J 10 bases short, with 13 bases between. This CDR3 contains 13 residues. This chain's CDR3 is CASSRAGGSPLHF. The CDR3 region has the DNA TGTGCCAGCAGTCGTGCTGGGGGCTCACCCCTCCACTTT.

CDR3 nucleotide sequence: TGCAGTGCTAGGGAGGGACTGGGTCCCTACAATGAGCAGTTCTTC. Translated, it gives CSAREGLGPYNEQFF. The V call is TRBV20-1, the J call TRBJ2-1, with D perhaps TRBD2 (6 bases). Germline V lookup: CDR1 DFQATT, CDR2 SNEGSKA (reference sequence). V gave up 3 bases and J gave up 2 bases, with 14 bases separating them. This CDR3 is built from 15 residues.

The J gene is TRBJ2-1, the V gene TRBV19; no firm D call. The CDR3 totals 13 residues. CDR1 is LNHDA and CDR2 is SQIVND in the germline V gene (reference sequence). The V end lost 4 bases, the J end lost 4 bases, and 8 bases lay between the germline ends. CDR3 nucleotides: TGTGCCAGTAGTACCGACAAGTACAATGAGCAGTTCTTC. Encoded protein: CASSTDKYNEQFF.

The rearrangement joins TRBV20-1 to TRBJ2-3; the match to TRBD2 covers 8 bases. CDR1 and CDR2 (germline): DFQATT, SNEGSKA (reference sequence). The J segment lost 5 bases and the V segment lost 3 bases, leaving 1 base of the junction unmatched. CDR3 length: 12 residues. The CDR3 loop reads CSASGGGDTQYF. In DNA form, the CDR3 reads TGCAGTGCTAGCGGGGGGGGAGATACGCAGTATTTT.

The genes are TRBV7-2 and TRBJ2-7; 9 positions agree with TRBD2. Germline loops: CDR1 SGHTA, CDR2 FQGNSA. V was clipped by 5 bases and J by 6 bases; unmatched bases: 8. There are 14 residues in the CDR3. The chain's CDR3 is CASSQRAGGPEQYF. DNA for the CDR3: TGTGCCAGCAGCCAAAGAGCGGGAGGCCCCGAGCAGTACTTC. Supplemented by reference TRBV7-2 and TRBJ2-7, the full variable domain reads GAGVSQSPSNKVTEKGKDVELRCDPISGHTALYWYRQSLGQGLEFLIYFQGNSAPDKSGLPSDRFSAERTGGSVSTLTIQRTQQEDSAVYLCASSQRAGGPEQYFGPGTRLTVT.

This rearrangement joins TRBV12-3 or TRBV12-4 to TRBJ1-1, with D unresolved. The CDR3 is made up of 14 amino acids. V lost 3 bases and J 2 bases, leaving 10 bases between the germline ends. The CDR3 DNA sequence: TGTGCCAGCAGTTTTAGCGCAGGAAACACTGAAGCTTTCTTT. Its translation: CASSFSAGNTEAFF.

The rearrangement links TRBV29-1 to TRBJ1-1, with D perhaps TRBD1 (6 bases). The germline V gene encodes CDR1 SQVTM and CDR2 ANQGSEA. Trimming removed 5 bases from V and 4 bases from J, with 14 bases in between. The CDR3 is 13 amino acids. DNA of the CDR3: TGCAGCGTTTATGAGGGGGGGAGCACTGAAGCTTTCTTT. This codes for CSVYEGGSTEAFF. Full variable domain (outside the CDR3, taken from reference TRBV29-1 and TRBJ1-1): SAVISQKPSRDICQRGTSLTIQCQVDSQVTMMFWYRQQPGQSLTLIATANQGSEATYESGFVIDKFPISRPNLTFSTLTVSNMSPEDSSIYLCSVYEGGSTEAFFGQGTRLTVV.

CDR3 DNA: TGTGCCAGCAGTTACGGGGACCGTGGCACCGGGGAGCTGTTTTTT. It specifies CASSYGDRGTGELFF. The V and J genes are TRBV6-6 and TRBJ2-2; TRBD1 or TRBD2 may be the D gene (5 bases each). The germline CDR1 and CDR2 sequences are MNHNY and SVGAGI (reference sequence). V was cut by 2 bases and J by 4 bases, with 11 bases left in between. The CDR3 is 15 amino acids.

The V call is TRBV28, the J call TRBJ1-1; D possibly corresponds to TRBD1 (6 bases). With 6 bases removed from V and 0 bases from J, the gap between germline ends came to 8 bases. Per germline, CDR1 MDHEN and CDR2 SYDVKM. CDR3 size: 13 residues. The CDR3 sequence: CASRGGLNTEAFF. Written as DNA, the CDR3 is TGTGCCAGCAGAGGGGGATTGAACACTGAAGCTTTCTTT.

The CDR3, as DNA: TGTGCCATCAGTGATCCTGGACTAGCGGATAAATACGAGCAGTACTTC. Amino acids: CAISDPGLADKYEQYF. The V and J genes are TRBV10-3 and TRBJ2-7, with TRBD2 identical over 10 bases. CDR1 and CDR2 from the germline V gene are ENHRY and SYGVKD. With 3 bases clipped from V and 4 bases from J, the junction kept 9 bases outside the gene matches. This CDR3 has 16 residues.

J is TRBJ1-4 and V is TRBV15; the D is unclear. This CDR3 contains 16 residues. Germline CDR1 LNHNV, CDR2 YYDKDF (reference sequence). V gave up 0 bases and J gave up 5 bases, with 13 bases separating them. In nucleotides, the CDR3 is TGTGCCACCAGCAGAGACGATTCCATCATGAATGAAAAACTGTTTTTT. Its translation is CATSRDDSIMNEKLFF.

This clonotype has just one count. This rearrangement joins TRBV29-1 to TRBJ2-5; D is possibly TRBD2 (6 bases). V lost 4 bases to trimming and J lost 5 bases, with 14 bases between them. Looked up from germline, CDR1 is SQVTM and CDR2 is ANQGSEA. The CDR3 has 13 residues. Here the CDR3 reads CSVGGGFRETQYF. The CDR3 bases are TGCAGCGTTGGTGGGGGGTTCCGGGAGACCCAGTACTTC. Using reference TRBV29-1 and TRBJ2-5 for the parts outside the CDR3, the full variable domain is SAVISQKPSRDICQRGTSLTIQCQVDSQVTMMFWYRQQPGQSLTLIATANQGSEATYESGFVIDKFPISRPNLTFSTLTVSNMSPEDSSIYLCSVGGGFRETQYFGPGTRLLVL.

This sequence joins TRBV29-1 and TRBJ2-3; the D gene is possibly TRBD1 (6 bases). Germline V gene lookup returns CDR1 SQVTM and CDR2 ANQGSEA. Trimming removed 7 bases from V and 0 bases from J, with 11 bases in between. This CDR3 comprises 13 residues. In DNA form, the CDR3 reads TGCAGCGGTAACAGGGCTAGCACAGATACGCAGTATTTT. Translated, it gives CSGNRASTDTQYF.

The genes are TRBV7-3 and TRBJ2-5; 14 bases are shared with TRBD2. Germline CDR1 reads SGHTA; CDR2 reads FQGTGA. The CDR3 length is 17 residues. V trimming: 0 bases; J trimming: 5 bases; junction bases outside the gene matches: 5. The DNA of the CDR3 is TGTGCCAGCAGCTTAACCCGACTAGCGGGGGGGCCCGAGACCCAGTACTTC. This gives the protein CASSLTRLAGGPETQYF.

This chain joins TRBV19 and TRBJ2-3, with TRBD2 matching 10 bases. The CDR3 is made up of 17 amino acids. The V gene's germline CDR1 is LNHDA and CDR2 SQIVND (reference sequence). V was pared by 4 bases and J by 3 bases, with 10 bases of the junction left unmatched. The CDR3 sequence: CASSTALAGVGTDTQYF. The CDR3 nucleotides are TGTGCCAGTAGTACCGCCCTAGCGGGAGTGGGAACAGATACGCAGTATTTT.

The chain links TRBV28 to TRBJ2-7, with TRBD1 as a possible D gene (6 bases). CDR3 length: 12 amino acids. Germline V gene lookup returns CDR1 MDHEN and CDR2 SYDVKM. Trimming pared 9 bases from V and 3 bases from J, leaving 12 bases between. CDR3: CASGGRGYEQYF. The CDR3 DNA follows: TGTGCCAGTGGTGGCAGGGGCTACGAGCAGTACTTC.

The CDR3: CASSPEQTYEQYF. CDR3 nucleotides: TGTGCCAGCTCACCGGAACAGACCTACGAGCAGTACTTC. The chain links TRBV18 to TRBJ2-7; the D is unclear. The CDR3 has 13 residues. Deletions cut 3 bases from V and 2 bases from J, with 8 bases between. Germline-derived CDR1 and CDR2 are KGHSH and LQKENI.

V and J are TRBV15 and TRBJ2-2, with TRBD2 matching 9 bases. Trimming cost V 1 base and J 0 bases; bases outside gene matches: 3. There are 17 residues in the CDR3. The V gene's germline CDR1 is LNHNV and CDR2 YYDKDF (reference sequence). This CDR3 is CATSRGGGRANTGELFF. CDR3 DNA sequence: TGTGCCACCAGCAGAGGGGGCGGGAGGGCGAACACCGGGGAGCTGTTTTTT.